The sample holds one count of the clone carrying this TCR beta chain. Its target is not known. This record comes from a study of OX40 agonist ivuxolimab in advanced cancers. Background on the study: Every 2 weeks, ivuxolimab was infused into the patients intravenously at between 0.01 and 10 mg/kg. Every patient in dose escalation had hepatocellular carcinoma, melanoma, renal cell or head and neck cancer. Whole-study findings and limits: The authors did not determine the antigen specificity of the expanded peripheral T cells.

Trimming cost V 2 bases and J 1 base, with 13 bases left between them. Looked up from germline, CDR1 is SGHNT and CDR2 is YYREEE (reference sequence). CDR3 length: 15 amino acids. Sequencing was performed with immunoSEQ multiplex PCR; in TCRdb, only in-frame clones are kept and a portion is missing. The sample carries over 65,000 clones, 90% to 95% recorded once. Samples were taken at baseline and on day 1 of cycles 4 and 7. The sequence derives from an adult with an advanced solid tumor such as melanoma, head and neck, liver or kidney cancer. The J gene is TRBJ2-7, the V gene TRBV5-4; D tentatively reads TRBD1 or TRBD2 (5 bases each). The sequences come from CD4+ or CD8+ T cells sorted from blood, collected in a trial of the OX40 agonist ivuxolimab. CDR3 in DNA: TGTGCCAGCAGCTTCTCCGGGACGCCGTCCTACGAGCAGTACTTC. This sequence encodes CASSFSGTPSYEQYF.